Below, 10 T cell receptor beta chains from the same sample are listed, as sequenced in a study of shared clonotypes between healthy human individuals. Clones were read by immunoSEQ multiplex PCR, and TCRdb kept only the in-frame ones, dropping some. Found here are about 2.1 million clones, 85% to 95% of them singletons; the top ten hold roughly 1.7%. Terminally differentiated effector memory CD45RA+ cells were left out of the naive CD8 fraction, which was CD45RO-negative and positively selected for CCR7. The material sequenced was naive CD8+ T cells from PBMCs. Every receptor here comes from a man between 18 and 29 years old in good health. Some clones in this sample may be carry-over from other donors' samples.

In DNA form, the CDR3 reads TGCGCCAGCAGCGTGCGACAGGGGGACGAGCAGTACTTC. This sequence encodes CASSVRQGDEQYF. The rearrangement links TRBV5-1 to TRBJ2-7, with 9 bases lining up with TRBD1. After removal of 4 bases from V and 5 bases from J, the junction contained 4 bases not matched to a gene. Germline-derived CDR1 and CDR2 are SGHRS and YFSETQ. This CDR3 has 13 amino acids.

This chain links TRBV28 with TRBJ2-7; D remains unclear. Germline V lookup: CDR1 MDHEN, CDR2 SYDVKM. CDR3 length: 13 amino acids. V was trimmed by 6 bases and J by 4 bases, leaving 13 bases between them. The CDR3 protein is CASSFLPKYEQYF. The CDR3, as DNA: TGTGCCAGCAGCTTTCTCCCTAAGTACGAGCAGTACTTC.

The chain joins TRBV5-1 to TRBJ2-3, with D perhaps matching TRBD1 (6 bases). The V end was cut by 4 bases, the J end by 2 bases, with 14 bases between. The CDR3 contains 15 residues. CDR1 is SGHRS and CDR2 is YFSETQ in the germline V gene. In DNA form, the CDR3 reads TGCGCCAGCAGCCCCGTGGGGGCGGTCACAGATACGCAGTATTTT. This gives the protein CASSPVGAVTDTQYF.

The V and J genes are TRBV2 and TRBJ2-1; TRBD2 aligns across 11 bases. CDR3 size: 15 residues. V lost 6 bases and J lost 8; bases outside the gene matches: 9. Germline CDR1 reads SNHLY; CDR2 reads FYNNEI. CDR3 bases: TGTGCCAGCAGCATAGCGGGAGGGCCGGGCGATGAGCAGTTCTTC. Translating gives CASSIAGGPGDEQFF.

The chain couples TRBV5-4 to TRBJ1-1; D is perhaps TRBD1 (5 bases). Germline CDR1 and CDR2: SGHNT and YYREEE (reference sequence). The V end lost 0 bases, the J end lost 7 bases, and 13 bases lay between the germline ends. The CDR3 extends over 14 amino acids. The CDR3 bases are TGTGCCAGCAGCTTGGGCACAGGATGGGGTGAAGCTTTCTTT. It encodes CASSLGTGWGEAFF.

The chain is built from TRBV27 and TRBJ1-5; TRBD1 aligns across 11 bases. CDR3 size: 16 residues. Germline-derived CDR1 and CDR2 are MNHEY and SMNVEV (reference sequence). V lost 8 bases to trimming and J lost 4 bases; unmatched junction nucleotides: 10. CDR3 bases: TGTGCCAGCTCGGTTGGGGGACAGGGGGTTAATCAGCCCCAGCATTTT. Its translation is CASSVGGQGVNQPQHF.

The V gene is TRBV11-2, the J gene TRBJ2-7; D is perhaps TRBD1 or TRBD2 (5 bases each). This CDR3 comprises 10 residues. Germline-derived CDR1 and CDR2 are SGHAT and FQNNGV. With 5 bases removed from V and 7 bases from J, the gap between germline ends came to 6 bases. The CDR3 here is CASSEGEQYF. The CDR3 nucleotides are TGTGCCAGCAGCGAGGGGGAGCAGTACTTC. Using reference TRBV11-2 and TRBJ2-7 for the parts outside the CDR3, the full variable domain is EAGVAQSPRYKIIEKRQSVAFWCNPISGHATLYWYQQILGQGPKLLIQFQNNGVVDDSQLPKDRFSAERLKGVDSTLKIQPAKLEDSAVYLCASSEGEQYFGPGTRLTVT.

The rearrangement joins TRBV7-5 to TRBJ2-7; the tabulated D call, TRBD2, remains unverified against the DNA. TRBV7-5 is tagged as a pseudogene. This CDR3 has 14 amino acids. Here the CDR3 DNA reads TGTGTCAGTTGGCGGGACCGTTCCTTTTACGAGCAGTACTTC. This translates into CVSWRDRSFYEQYF.

V is TRBV4-3 and J is TRBJ2-7, with D maybe TRBD1 (5 bases). Trimming took off 1 base at V and 3 bases at J, with 13 bases between the two ends. Per the germline V gene, CDR1 is LGHNA and CDR2 is YSLEER. The CDR3 sequence is 15 residues long. The CDR3 bases are TGCGCCAGCAGCCAAGGCAGCACAGGAGACTACGAGCAGTACTTC. Translation gives CASSQGSTGDYEQYF.

This clone was found once. This sequence joins TRBV7-9 and TRBJ2-7; 7 bases align to TRBD1. CDR3 length: 15 amino acids. Trimming cost V 5 bases and J 7 bases; bases outside gene matches: 14. The V gene's germline CDR1 is SEHNR and CDR2 FQNEAQ (reference sequence). CDR3 DNA sequence: TGTGCCAGCAGCCTAAACAGGGGTATTTCGGGGGAGCAGTACTTC. Protein product: CASSLNRGISGEQYF.